These 15 T cell receptor beta chains share one sample of origin, sequenced in a study of shared clonotypes between healthy human individuals (dated by TCRdb to the early 2020s). Receptor libraries were prepared by the immunoSEQ multiplex PCR assay. This is the immuneACCESS table as TCRdb keeps it, with only in-frame sequences that have V and J called. A part of the clones is gone; compared with another copy, unresolved V genes explain less than half, and the rest is unexplained. Across this sample there are over 1.5 million clones, with nearly 99% seen only once. The ten largest clonotypes hold roughly 0.42% of the sample. The sequenced sample was naive CD4+ T cells sorted from blood. The intended sense of this specimen's cell subset or site label: CD45RA+ positively selected. The receptors stem from a young man in good health.

V and J are TRBV28 and TRBJ1-2; D is uncertain. The CDR3 is 12 residues long. CDR1 is MDHEN, CDR2 SYDVKM, per germline. Trimming removed 6 bases at V and 4 bases at J, with 9 bases between. CDR3 nucleotides: TGTGCCAGCAGGGCCCTCGGCTATGGCTACACCTTC. As protein: CASRALGYGYTF.

The table lists this clone with a count of one. V is TRBV11-3 and J is TRBJ2-1; D gene ambiguous. V was shortened by 1 base and J by 9 bases, with 10 bases between the two germline ends. CDR1 and CDR2 from the germline V gene are SGHNT and YENEEA. CDR3 length: 13 residues. CDR3 sequence reads: CASSLVRSSEQFF. The CDR3 DNA reads as TGTGCCAGCAGCTTAGTCCGATCGAGTGAGCAGTTCTTC.

The chain combines TRBV4-1 with TRBJ2-7, with D perhaps matching TRBD1 or TRBD2 (5 bases each). CDR1 and CDR2 (germline): MGHRA, YSYEKL. The CDR3 has 15 residues. V lost 0 bases and J lost 9, with 18 bases in between. The CDR3 spells CASSQEGPGGRAQYF. For the CDR3, the DNA is TGCGCCAGCAGCCAAGAGGGGCCAGGCGGGCGGGCGCAGTACTTC.

The chain employs TRBV2 and TRBJ1-3; 7 nucleotides agree with TRBD1. J was trimmed by 3 bases and V by 5 bases; bases with no gene match: 13. CDR1 SNHLY and CDR2 FYNNEI come from the germline V gene. CDR3 size: 17 residues. CDR3 in DNA: TGTGCCAGCAGTCCAACCGTCGACAGGGTAGTTGGAAACACCATATATTTT. It specifies CASSPTVDRVVGNTIYF.

The V and J genes are TRBV25-1 and TRBJ2-1; 7 bases fit TRBD1. CDR1 MGHDK and CDR2 SYGVNS come from the germline V gene. This CDR3 has 13 amino acids. V was pared by 9 bases and J by 7 bases, with 9 bases of the junction left unmatched. CDR3 in DNA: TGTGCCAGTGTCGACAGGGCCTCAAATGAGCAGTTCTTC. Translated, it gives CASVDRASNEQFF. Full variable domain (rest looked up from reference TRBV25-1 and TRBJ2-1): EADIYQTPRYLVIGTGKKITLECSQTMGHDKMYWYQQDPGMELHLIHYSYGVNSTEKGDLSSESTVSRIRTEHFPLTLESARPSHTSQYLCASVDRASNEQFFGPGTRLTVL.

V and J are TRBV7-9 and TRBJ1-2; D not certain. The germline V gene has CDR1 SEHNR and CDR2 FQNEAQ (reference sequence). The ends were cut back, 6 bases at V and 6 bases at J, with 11 bases in the middle. The CDR3 consists of 12 residues. CDR3 in DNA: TGTGCCAGCAGAAAGGGTGGAGATGGCTACACCTTC. Translating it yields CASRKGGDGYTF. The complete variable domain, with remaining parts taken from reference TRBV7-9 and TRBJ1-2, reads DTGVSQNPRHKITKRGQNVTFRCDPISEHNRLYWYRQTLGQGPEFLTYFQNEAQLEKSRLLSDRFSAERPKGSFSTLEIQRTEQGDSAMYLCASRKGGDGYTFGSGTRLTVV.

In DNA form, the CDR3 reads TGTGCCAGCAGCTTGGGACAGGGTCAAAGCGAGCAGTACTTC. It codes for CASSLGQGQSEQYF. This rearrangement joins TRBV7-2 to TRBJ2-7; 9 bases match TRBD1. The CDR3 has 14 residues. Germline CDR1 and CDR2: SGHTA and FQGNSA. The J segment lost 6 bases and the V segment lost 3 bases, leaving 6 bases of the junction unmatched. Looking up the rest from reference TRBV7-2 and TRBJ2-7 gives the full variable domain: GAGVSQSPSNKVTEKGKDVELRCDPISGHTALYWYRQSLGQGLEFLIYFQGNSAPDKSGLPSDRFSAERTGGSVSTLTIQRTQQEDSAVYLCASSLGQGQSEQYFGPGTRLTVT.

This chain joins TRBV6-5 and TRBJ2-3; TRBD2 is a possible D gene (6 bases). The V and J ends lost 5 bases and 0 bases respectively, with 12 bases between them. Germline CDR1 MNHEY, CDR2 SVGAGI. This CDR3 comprises 15 residues. The CDR3 coding sequence is TGTGCCAGCAGTCGCGGGACCCTGAGCACAGATACGCAGTATTTT. Its protein product is CASSRGTLSTDTQYF.

The CDR3 coding sequence is TGTGCCAGCAGTTTATCGACAGGGGCTTTTCTCACCGGGGAGCTGTTTTTT. This sequence encodes CASSLSTGAFLTGELFF. The chain uses TRBV28 and TRBJ2-2, with TRBD1 matching 8 bases. The length of the CDR3 is 17 residues. V dropped 1 base and J dropped 4; count of bases not matched to a gene: 8. CDR1 and CDR2 from the germline V gene are MDHEN and SYDVKM.

The CDR3 DNA reads TGTGCCTGGTCAGCGGGACTGCCTTACGAGCAGTACTTC. It codes for CAWSAGLPYEQYF. The chain recombines TRBV30 with TRBJ2-7, with 7 nucleotides matching TRBD2. CDR1 is GTSNPN, CDR2 SVGIG, per germline (reference sequence). The ends lost 5 bases at V and 4 bases at J; junction bases unmatched: 8. This CDR3 has 13 amino acids.

The chain recombines TRBV28 with TRBJ1-5; D unclear. The germline V and J ends were trimmed by 3 bases and 9 bases, with 24 bases remaining between them. This CDR3 is 17 amino acids long. Germline CDR1 and CDR2: MDHEN and SYDVKM. CDR3 nucleotide sequence: TGTGCCAGCAGTTTTCTTACGCGACTCGCACTATGGGGGCCCCAGCATTTT. Translating it yields CASSFLTRLALWGPQHF.

With regard to this clone: Germline and junction disagree at one end, which may indicate a read error. The chain employs TRBV7-7 and TRBJ2-1; 11 bases fit TRBD2. The germline gives CDR1 SSHAT, CDR2 FNYEAQ (reference sequence). The CDR3 is 14 amino acids. CDR3 DNA: TGTGCTAGCAGCCTTAGCGGGAGGGGCAATGAGCAGTTCTTC. Amino acids: CASSLSGRGNEQFF.

Here the CDR3 DNA reads TGTGCCAGCAGCGGGGGCCCGGGACTAGCGGAAGAGACCCAGTACTTC. Protein: CASSGGPGLAEETQYF. V is TRBV5-4 and J is TRBJ2-5; 11 bases fit TRBD2. V lost 4 bases to trimming and J lost 3 bases; unmatched junction nucleotides: 8. The CDR3 has 16 residues. The germline V gene has CDR1 SGHNT and CDR2 YYREEE (reference sequence).

The CDR3 loop is CASSRVPETQYF. CDR3 in DNA: TGCGCCAGCTCACGGGTTCCGGAGACCCAGTACTTC. This chain joins TRBV5-1 and TRBJ2-5; D call uncertain. The length of the CDR3 is 12 residues. CDR1 is SGHRS and CDR2 is YFSETQ in the germline V gene. Trimming took off 7 bases at V and 5 bases at J, with 12 bases between the two ends.

This clone has just one count. The rearrangement joins TRBV5-1 to TRBJ1-2; tentative D call: TRBD1 (5 bases). Germline V CDR1 and CDR2: SGHRS, YFSETQ. This CDR3 spans 13 amino acids. Between the trimmed V and J ends, which lost 4 bases and 6 bases, there was a span of 13 bases. This CDR3 reads CASSTGRSDGYTF. CDR3 sequence (DNA): TGCGCCAGCAGCACGGGACGTTCGGATGGCTACACCTTC.